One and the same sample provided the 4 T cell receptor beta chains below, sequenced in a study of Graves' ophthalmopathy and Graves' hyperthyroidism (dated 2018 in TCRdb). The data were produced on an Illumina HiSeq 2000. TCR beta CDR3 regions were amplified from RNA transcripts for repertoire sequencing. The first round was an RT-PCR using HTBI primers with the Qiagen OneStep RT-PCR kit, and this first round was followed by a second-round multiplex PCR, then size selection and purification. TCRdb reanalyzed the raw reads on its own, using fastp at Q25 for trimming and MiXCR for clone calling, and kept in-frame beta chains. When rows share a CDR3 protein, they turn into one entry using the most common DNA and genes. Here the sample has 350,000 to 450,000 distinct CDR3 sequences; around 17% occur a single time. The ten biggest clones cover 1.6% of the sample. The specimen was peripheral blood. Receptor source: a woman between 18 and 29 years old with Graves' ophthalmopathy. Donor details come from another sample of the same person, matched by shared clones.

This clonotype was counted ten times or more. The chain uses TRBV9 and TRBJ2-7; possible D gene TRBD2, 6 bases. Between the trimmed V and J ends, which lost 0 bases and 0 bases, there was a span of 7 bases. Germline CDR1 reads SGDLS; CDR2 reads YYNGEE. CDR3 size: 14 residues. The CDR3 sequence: CASSVDGSSYEQYF. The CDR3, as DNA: TGTGCCAGCAGCGTAGACGGGAGCTCCTACGAGCAGTACTTC.

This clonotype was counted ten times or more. The CDR3 sequence is CASSLTLSNEKLFF. CDR3 sequence (DNA): TGTGCCAGCAGTCTTACACTTTCGAATGAAAAACTGTTTTTT. The chain uses TRBV6-5 and TRBJ1-4; the D is unclear. Trimming pared 5 bases from V and 5 bases from J, leaving 12 bases between. Germline values: CDR1 MNHEY, CDR2 SVGAGI. The CDR3 contains 14 residues.

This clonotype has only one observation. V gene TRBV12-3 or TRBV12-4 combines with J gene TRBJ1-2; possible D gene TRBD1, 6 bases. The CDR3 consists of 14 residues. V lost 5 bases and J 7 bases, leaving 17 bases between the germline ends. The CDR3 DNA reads TGTGCCAGCAGTCCAGGGGAGGGAGTACTTGGCTACACCTTC. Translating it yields CASSPGEGVLGYTF.

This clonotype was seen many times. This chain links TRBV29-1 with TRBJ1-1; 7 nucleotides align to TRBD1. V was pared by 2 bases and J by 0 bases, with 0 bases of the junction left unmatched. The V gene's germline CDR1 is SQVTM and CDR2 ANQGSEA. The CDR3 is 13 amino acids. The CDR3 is CSVERGLNTEAFF. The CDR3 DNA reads TGCAGCGTTGAAAGGGGGCTGAACACTGAAGCTTTCTTT.